The TCR beta chain described here comes from a study of blood T cell repertoires in COVID-19. Data came from immunoSEQ multiplex PCR; TCRdb stores just in-frame clones and leaves some out. The sample yields approximately 230,000 clones, 88% seen once. V was pared by 4 bases and J by 7 bases, with 10 bases between. The CDR3 runs 12 residues. Per the germline V gene, CDR1 is LNHDA and CDR2 is SQIVND (reference sequence). The clonotype was recovered from an elderly man with acute or convalescent COVID-19. The sequenced material came from peripheral blood. This chain joins TRBV19 and TRBJ1-1, with D tentatively TRBD1 (6 bases). The CDR3 DNA reads TGTGCCAGTAGTACCGGGACATTTGAAGCTTTCTTT. Translation: CASSTGTFEAFF.